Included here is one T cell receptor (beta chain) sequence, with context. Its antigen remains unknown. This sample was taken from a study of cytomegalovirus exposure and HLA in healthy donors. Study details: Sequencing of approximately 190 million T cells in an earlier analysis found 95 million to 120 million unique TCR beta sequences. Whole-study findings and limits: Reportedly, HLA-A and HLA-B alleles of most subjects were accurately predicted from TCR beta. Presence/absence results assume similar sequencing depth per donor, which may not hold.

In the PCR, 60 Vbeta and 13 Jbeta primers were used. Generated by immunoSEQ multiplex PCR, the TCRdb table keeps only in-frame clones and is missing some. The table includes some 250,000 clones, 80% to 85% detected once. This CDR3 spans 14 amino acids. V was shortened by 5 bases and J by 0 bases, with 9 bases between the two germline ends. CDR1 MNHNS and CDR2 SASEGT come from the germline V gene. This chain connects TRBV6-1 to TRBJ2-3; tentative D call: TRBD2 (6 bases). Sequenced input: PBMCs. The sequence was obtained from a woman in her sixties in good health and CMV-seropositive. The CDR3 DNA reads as TGTGCCAGCAGTCGCGCGGGAAGCACAGATACGCAGTATTTT. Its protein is CASSRAGSTDTQYF.